This TCR beta chain is from a study of blood T cells in healthy people across ages (dated by TCRdb to 2014 to 2015). Context from the whole study: In model experiments, template switching captured roughly one uniquely barcoded TCR beta cDNA molecule for every two T cells. Using deep sequencing normalized with unique cDNA molecular identifiers, the study measured how TCR beta repertoire diversity changes with age. Four age groups were formed from the donors: young (average around 15 years), middle-aged (just under 40), aged (roughly 58) and long-lived (82). For two donors (one aged 18 to 30 and one aged 80 or older), the study analyzed two additional independent replicas of 1 million unique cDNA reads from the same blood draw.

As encoded in the germline V gene, CDR1 is MNHNS while CDR2 is SASEGT. From the cysteine through the phenylalanine, the CDR3 covers 15 amino acids. Just the 45-base CDR3 DNA is kept, in frame starting at base 1. Receptors were amplified or captured by 5' RACE. Data came from an Illumina HiSeq 2500. A second PCR of about 7 to 12 cycles was run with a J-beta primer mix and a sample-barcoded 5' primer. A template-switch 5' adaptor carrying 12 random nucleotides introduced a unique molecular identifier onto each TCR beta cDNA molecule. At least 3 million CDR3-containing paired-end reads were obtained from each sample. All of the RNA was converted into first-strand cDNA using the Mint cDNA synthesis kit, with a TRBC-specific oligonucleotide serving as the primer. All cDNA was treated with uracil-DNA glycosylase and then went through a first 18-cycle PCR with the universal primers M1SS and BC2_uni_R. In the source study's methods: For normalization, 1 million high-quality reads, each with a distinct molecular identifier, were randomly selected from each sample. Reads sharing molecular identifiers were discarded rather than binned into consensus sequences. MiTCR, set to a Q25 quality threshold and the strictest error-elimination algorithm, was used for CDR3 identification, clonotype clustering and error correction. Lower-bound total TCR beta diversity was estimated with a nonparametric unseen species model using Euler transformation. TCRdb reran the public reads through fastp at Q25 and MiXCR, keeping productive beta chains. Entries that share a CDR3 protein sequence are merged under the most common genes and DNA. The authors' filters were not applied to this entry. Counted in this sample were approximately 780,000 distinct CDR3 sequences; 25% to 30% of them appeared once. The top ten hold 2.5% to 3.5% of the sample.

Systemically healthy Caucasian individuals from Russia, about 38 in total and aged about 6 to 95 years, were included as donors. Around 10 milliliters of peripheral blood were collected from each donor into EDTA-treated Vacutainer tubes. Ficoll-Paque density-gradient centrifugation was used to isolate PBMCs, with at least 6.5 million per sample. Trizol reagent was used to extract total RNA from PBMCs, with at least 5.5 micrograms per sample. For every donor, flow cytometry on a PBMC aliquot measured the percentage of naive CD45RAhigh/CD27high T cells. Results and caveats for the whole study, not just this receptor: Estimates of total diversity based on one million sequenced T cells were considered lower bounds and underestimates. Because the CMV infection status of the donors was unknown, age-related changes in expanded clonotypes may potentially have been confounded. The percentage of naive T cells measured by flow cytometry correlated strongly with observed TCR beta diversity. As age increased, observed TCR beta diversity per million T cells dropped in a roughly linear way, and a significant reduction was already evident by age roughly 40. Compared with the aged group, the long-lived group had more naive CD4+ T cells, fewer expanded clones and increased TCR diversity, a pattern suggesting age selection. Bulk unsorted PBMC profiling prevented conclusive comparison of naive and antigen-experienced compartments.

This clonotype was seen only a few times. What this receptor recognizes is not known. The record has no base qualities; no much larger clone is one base away. This same sample was also part of a study on T cells of mothers and their children. Per the second study: Nine systemically healthy Caucasian individuals served as donors, namely three mothers together with their six children. cDNA synthesis used all of the extracted RNA, with roughly 1.5 ug of RNA in each 15 ul reaction. In the second PCR, the M1S primer introduced both the sample barcodes and 2-4 random nucleotides. More than 9 million TCR beta CDR3 reads were obtained from each mother, and approximately 3 million reads were obtained from each child. Thymic selection shapes the output of TCR recombination in a similar way in related and unrelated pairs, and inherited differences have a minor effect. Normalized repertoire overlap was always found to be slightly, but never significantly, higher in related mother-child pairs than in unrelated mother-child pairs. Persistent microchimeric T cell clones were not detected, at a sensitivity of roughly 100 clones per million clonotypes. To look for features that set related mother-child pairs apart from unrelated individuals, the researchers ran deep NGS to compare the TCR beta repertoires of mothers and children. Mothers averaged roughly 40 +/- 4 years of age and children averaged about 12 +/- 4 years. After adapter ligation was performed with NEBNext reagents, the libraries were sequenced on an Illumina HiSeq 2000 with 100+100 nt paired-end reads. Mother and child libraries were prepared a month apart and sequenced in separate runs to prevent cross-contamination. For each donor, somewhere between about 450,000 and 2,000,000 distinct TCR beta clonotypes were identified. Naive TCR beta clonotypes were estimated from low-frequency clonotypes matched to each donor's FACS-determined naive share, without sorting.

This TCR derives from a boy aged 5-17 years in good health. The material sequenced was blood. The chain is encoded by TRBV6-1 joined to TRBJ2-5, with no D gene named confidently. TRBJ2-1 explains the end of the DNA better; the J call may be wrong. The nucleotides are TGTGCCAGCAGTGAACGCCAGGCCCTCGATCATGAGCAGTTCTTC. This gives the protein CASSERQALDHEQFF.